This T cell receptor beta chain was profiled in a study of vaccination and CD4 T cells after COVID-19. Across the study: Six men and four women formed the convalescents, two being Hispanic. Post-COVID sampling occurred a median about 100 days after diagnosis (range 35 to 161). Post-vaccination specimens were collected at a median of approximately 74 days following dose two (range 14 to 241). Cultures that served as controls received a CEFX pool, an HIV-1 Nef pool, or no peptide.

Worth noting for this clonotype: Its antigen is not identified.

Treatment given: 10-day PBMC culture with coronavirus spike peptide pools or control peptides (ViraFEST assay). The Oncomine TCR Beta short-read assay generated sequence data from the DNA of cultured CD4+ T cells. TCRdb reprocessed the PCR reads with MiXCR, giving one entry per CDR3 protein. Among about 9,300 distinct CDR3 sequences listed, roughly half were seen once. The CDR3 is made up of 16 amino acids. Germline-derived CDR1 and CDR2 are LNHDA and SQIVND (reference sequence). Deletions cut 4 bases from V and 7 bases from J, with 22 bases between. This TCR came from a human donor who had recovered from COVID-19. The chain links TRBV19 to TRBJ1-2; D is possibly TRBD1 (6 bases). Material for sequencing was CD4+ T cells from blood, cultured in vitro. The CDR3 here is CASSREGGTSKVGYTF. The CDR3 nucleotides are TGTGCCAGTAGTAGAGAAGGGGGTACCTCTAAAGTTGGCTACACCTTC. The full variable domain, completed using reference TRBV19 and TRBJ1-2, is DGGITQSPKYLFRKEGQNVTLSCEQNLNHDAMYWYRQDPGQGLRLIYYSQIVNDFQKGDIAEGYSVSREKKESFPLTVTSAQKNPTAFYLCASSREGGTSKVGYTFGSGTRLTVV.